This T cell receptor beta chain was sequenced for a study of OX40 agonist ivuxolimab in advanced cancers. TCRdb's table, derived via immunoSEQ multiplex PCR, lists solely in-frame clones and lacks some. The sample carries 75,000 to 100,000 clones, around 90% recorded once. The CDR3 covers 13 residues. In germline, CDR1 is SNHLY, CDR2 FYNNEI. V was trimmed by 0 bases and J by 4 bases, leaving 6 bases between them. Sequencing was performed on CD4+ or CD8+ T cells sorted from blood, taken in a trial of the OX40 agonist ivuxolimab. This sequence was found in an adult with an advanced solid tumor such as melanoma, head and neck, liver or kidney cancer. This chain joins TRBV2 and TRBJ1-2, with D possibly TRBD1 on 6 matching bases. CDR3 in DNA: TGTGCCAGCAGTGAAGCCAGGGGCTATGGCTACACCTTC. This encodes CASSEARGYGYTF.